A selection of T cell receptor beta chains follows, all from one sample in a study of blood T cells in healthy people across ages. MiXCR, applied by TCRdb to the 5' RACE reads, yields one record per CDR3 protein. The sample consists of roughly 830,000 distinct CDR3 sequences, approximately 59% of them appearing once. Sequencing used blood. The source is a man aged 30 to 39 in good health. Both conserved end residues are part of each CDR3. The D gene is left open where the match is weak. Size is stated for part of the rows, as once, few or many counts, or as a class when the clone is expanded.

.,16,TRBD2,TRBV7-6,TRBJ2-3,CASSLRTSGEGNTQYF,TGTGCCAGCAGCCTGAGGACTAGCGGGGAAGGGAATACGCAGTATTTT
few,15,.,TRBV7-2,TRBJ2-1,CASSLVSGTYNEQFF,TGTGCCAGCAGCTTAGTTTCAGGAACCTACAATGAGCAGTTCTTC
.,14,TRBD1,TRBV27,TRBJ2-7,CASSVKGASYEQYF,TGTGCCAGCAGTGTAAAGGGGGCCTCCTACGAGCAGTACTTC
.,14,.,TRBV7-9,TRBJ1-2,CASSLGQTDYGYTF,TGTGCCAGCAGCTTAGGACAGACAGACTATGGCTACACCTTC
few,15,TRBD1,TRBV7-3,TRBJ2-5,CASSPGQGRQETQYF,TGTGCCAGCAGCCCCGGACAGGGGCGCCAAGAGACCCAGTACTTC
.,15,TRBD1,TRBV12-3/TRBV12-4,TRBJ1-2,CASSKRDRGGYGYTF,TGTGCCAGCAGTAAGAGGGACAGGGGAGGCTATGGCTACACCTTC
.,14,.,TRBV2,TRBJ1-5,CASIEDKSSQPQHF,TGTGCCAGCATTGAGGACAAGAGTAGTCAGCCCCAGCATTTT
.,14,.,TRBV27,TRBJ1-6,CASSYPGGNSPLHF,TGTGCCAGCAGTTACCCCGGGGGGAATTCACCCCTCCACTTT
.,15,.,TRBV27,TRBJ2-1,CASSLQGPLYNEQFF,TGTGCCAGCAGTCTGCAGGGTCCCCTCTACAATGAGCAGTTCTTC
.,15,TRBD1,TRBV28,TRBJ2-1,CASSYPGQSNNEQFF,TGTGCCAGCAGTTACCCGGGACAGTCCAACAATGAGCAGTTCTTC
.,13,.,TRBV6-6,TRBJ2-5,CASSYEAAETQYF,TGTGCCAGCAGTTACGAGGCTGCCGAGACCCAGTACTTC
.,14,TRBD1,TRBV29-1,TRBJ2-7,CSASTGTATYEQYF,TGCAGCGCCTCGACCGGGACAGCGACCTACGAGCAGTACTTC
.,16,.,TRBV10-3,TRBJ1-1,CAISESPTGLYTEAFF,TGTGCCATCAGTGAGTCACCGACAGGTTTGTACACTGAAGCTTTCTTT
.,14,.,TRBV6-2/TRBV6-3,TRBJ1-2,CASSYSISNYGYTF,TGTGCCAGCAGTTACTCGATTTCTAACTATGGCTACACCTTC
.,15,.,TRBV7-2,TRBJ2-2,CASSLGPVRAGELFF,TGTGCCAGCAGCTTAGGCCCAGTACGGGCCGGGGAGCTGTTTTTT
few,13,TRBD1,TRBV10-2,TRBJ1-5,CASSVRGREPQHF,TGCGCCAGCAGTGTGAGGGGGCGGGAGCCCCAGCATTTT
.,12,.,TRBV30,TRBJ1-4,CAWKYVGEKLFF,TGTGCCTGGAAGTACGTAGGGGAGAAACTGTTTTTT
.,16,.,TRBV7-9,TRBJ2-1,CASSPPGSFKLYEQFF,TGTGCCAGCAGCCCCCCCGGGAGCTTCAAGTTGTATGAGCAGTTCTTC
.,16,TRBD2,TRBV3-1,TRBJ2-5,CASDSMTSGHQETQYF,TGTGCCAGCGATTCAATGACTAGCGGGCACCAAGAGACCCAGTACTTC
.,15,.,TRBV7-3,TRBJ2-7,CASSLQGGRFYEQYF,TGTGCCAGCAGCTTACAGGGGGGTAGGTTCTACGAGCAGTACTTC